Shown below are 16 T cell receptor beta chains from a single sample sequenced in a study of beta chain features in type 1 diabetes. The entirety of the isolated RNA underwent reverse transcription, so expressed TCRB transcripts were sequenced. Some clones are missing from TCRdb's copy, which holds only in-frame ones; the method was immunoSEQ multiplex PCR. This table has about 220,000 clones, about 11% appearing once. Sequencing input: central memory CD4+ T cells from blood. Receptor source: a man between 18 and 35 years old in good health.

This clone occurred a few times. The chain carries TRBV9 and TRBJ2-5; the D gene could be TRBD1 or TRBD2 (7 bases each). This CDR3 is built from 18 residues. Germline V gives CDR1 SGDLS, CDR2 YYNGEE. Trimming took off 4 bases at V and 4 bases at J, with 26 bases between the two ends. CDR3 coding DNA: TGTGCCAGCAGCCGAGGTTGGGGAGGGGGCAGATTCGGAGAGACCCAGTACTTC. This translates into CASSRGWGGGRFGETQYF.

The V gene is TRBV7-9, the J gene TRBJ2-4, with 10 bases that match TRBD2. Trimming at V came to 5 bases and at J to 2 bases, leaving 9 bases not matched to a gene. Germline lookup yields CDR1 SEHNR and CDR2 FQNEAQ (reference sequence). There are 17 residues in the CDR3. DNA for the CDR3: TGTGCCAGCAGCCAAGCGGGAGGGCCCCTAACCAAAAACATTCAGTACTTC. Its translation is CASSQAGGPLTKNIQYF.

The table lists this clone with a few counts. V is TRBV7-2 and J is TRBJ2-5; 7 bases fit TRBD1. The CDR3 sequence is 14 residues long. Germline V gives CDR1 SGHTA, CDR2 FQGNSA. J gave up 4 bases and V 5 bases, and 7 bases lay outside the gene matches. The CDR3: CASSALQGTETQYF. The CDR3, as DNA: TGTGCCAGCAGCGCACTACAGGGGACAGAGACCCAGTACTTC.

This clone was counted a few times. V is TRBV30 and J is TRBJ1-2; TRBD1 is a possible D gene (6 bases). The germline V gene has CDR1 GTSNPN and CDR2 SVGIG (reference sequence). The CDR3 consists of 12 residues. Trimming took 3 bases from V and 7 from J, leaving 12 bases between them. In nucleotides, the CDR3 is TGTGCCTGGAGGGTAGGGGGTCCTGGCTACACCTTC. It specifies CAWRVGGPGYTF. Combining the CDR3 with reference TRBV30 and TRBJ1-2 gives the whole variable domain SQTIHQWPATLVQPVGSPLSLECTVEGTSNPNLYWYRQAAGRGLQLLFYSVGIGQISSEVPQNLSASRPQDRQFILSSKKLLLSDSGFYLCAWRVGGPGYTFGSGTRLTVV.

This chain joins TRBV7-2 and TRBJ1-1, with D tentatively TRBD1 (5 bases). The CDR3 spans 13 residues. CDR1 and CDR2 from the germline V gene are SGHTA and FQGNSA. V lost 5 bases, J lost 4 bases, and 11 bases lay in between. CDR3 in amino acids: CASSERRGTEAFF. CDR3 coding DNA: TGTGCCAGCAGCGAGCGAAGGGGCACTGAAGCTTTCTTT.

This clone was observed at least ten times. This chain links TRBV4-3 with TRBJ2-4, with D possibly being TRBD2 (6 bases). The CDR3 contains 18 residues. With 0 bases removed from V and 0 bases from J, the gap between germline ends came to 15 bases. Germline V lookup: CDR1 LGHNA, CDR2 YSLEER. The CDR3 DNA is TGCGCCAGCAGCCAAGAGTCCGGTGGAGGGCTAGCCAAAAACATTCAGTACTTC. Protein sequence: CASSQESGGGLAKNIQYF.

This clone has at least ten counts. The chain carries TRBV7-2 and TRBJ2-4; 7 bases line up with TRBD1. Unmatched junction bases numbered 6, after V lost 5 bases and J lost 8 bases. The CDR3 is made up of 13 amino acids. The V gene's germline CDR1 is SGHTA and CDR2 FQGNSA. The CDR3 DNA sequence: TGTGCCAGCAGCGACAGGGTTATGCACATTCAGTACTTC. This sequence encodes CASSDRVMHIQYF.

This clone occurred a few times. Other DNA sequences from this sample encode an identical CDR3 as well. The chain couples TRBV7-2 to TRBJ2-1; D is uncertain. Germline values: CDR1 SGHTA, CDR2 FQGNSA. Trimming left V 1 base short and J 8 bases short, with 6 bases between. The CDR3 is 12 amino acids. The CDR3 loop is CASSLGLDEQFF. Written as DNA, the CDR3 is TGTGCCAGCAGCTTAGGGTTGGATGAGCAGTTCTTC.

The chain combines TRBV5-4 with TRBJ1-2; 7 positions agree with TRBD1. The length of the CDR3 is 12 residues. Losses at the gene ends were 5 bases for V and 13 bases for J; bases not matched to a gene: 11. Germline V gene lookup returns CDR1 SGHNT and CDR2 YYREEE (reference sequence). CDR3 protein: CASSQRTGEGTF. As DNA, the CDR3 is TGTGCCAGCAGTCAGAGAACAGGGGAGGGCACCTTC.

This chain uses TRBV5-1 with TRBJ2-5; D perhaps matches TRBD2 (6 bases). Trimming pared 0 bases from V and 3 bases from J, leaving 9 bases between. CDR1 is SGHRS and CDR2 is YFSETQ in the germline V gene. CDR3 size: 14 residues. CDR3 DNA sequence: TGCGCCAGCAGCTTGGTGGGACTGGAAGAGACCCAGTACTTC. This sequence encodes CASSLVGLEETQYF.

A note on this clone: This is likely an artifact of a read error, given a far larger clone one base away. The rearrangement links TRBV4-2 to TRBJ2-1, with TRBD2 matching 8 bases. V shed 0 bases, J shed 8 bases, and the junction held 12 bases outside the gene matches. CDR3 size: 17 residues. The germline V gene encodes CDR1 LGHNA and CDR2 YNFKEQ. CDR3 sequence: CASSQDSLAGGGDEQFF. Written as DNA, the CDR3 is TGTGCCAGCAGCCAAGACTCGCTCGCGGGAGGTGGCGATGAGCAGTTCTTC.

The chain has TRBV7-2 and TRBJ2-1; D is ambiguous. The CDR3 is 16 residues long. From germline, CDR1 is SGHTA and CDR2 FQGNSA. V was trimmed by 5 bases and J by 9 bases, leaving 23 bases between them. The DNA for the CDR3 is TGTGCCAGCAGCCCTGCAAGTCGGGTGGGTATCGGTGAGCAGTTCTTC. Translated: CASSPASRVGIGEQFF.

This clone came up a few times. The CDR3 coding sequence is TGTGCCTGGACTCAAGATAAGGGACGAAGGGGAGAGCAGTACTTC. The encoded protein is CAWTQDKGRRGEQYF. J is TRBJ2-7 and V is TRBV30; the D gene could be TRBD1 or TRBD2 (5 bases each). From germline, CDR1 is GTSNPN and CDR2 SVGIG (reference sequence). V was clipped by 4 bases and J by 7 bases, with 23 bases between them. This CDR3 is 15 amino acids long.

This sequence joins TRBV4-3 and TRBJ2-1; 9 nucleotides line up with TRBD1. CDR1 LGHNA and CDR2 YSLEER come from the germline V gene. The CDR3 is 19 residues long. V was pared by 4 bases and J by 3 bases, with 16 bases of the junction left unmatched. CDR3: CASSLRWTGDIADYNEQFF. CDR3 sequence (DNA): TGCGCCAGCAGCCTCCGGTGGACAGGGGACATCGCCGACTACAATGAGCAGTTCTTC.

The table lists this clone with a few counts. V gene TRBV2 combines with J gene TRBJ2-7; tentatively, D is TRBD1 or TRBD2 (5 bases each). V was cut by 6 bases and J by 3 bases, with 9 bases left in between. The germline gives CDR1 SNHLY, CDR2 FYNNEI. The CDR3 length is 12 residues. DNA for the CDR3: TGTGCCAGCAGGGAGGACATCTACGAGCAGTACTTC. It is translated as CASREDIYEQYF. Supplemented by reference TRBV2 and TRBJ2-7, the full variable domain reads EPEVTQTPSHQVTQMGQEVILRCVPISNHLYFYWYRQILGQKVEFLVSFYNNEISEKSEIFDDQFSVERPDGSNFTLKIRSTKLEDSAMYFCASREDIYEQYFGPGTRLTVT.

In this sample, this clone turned up many times. CDR3 amino acids: CAIGLAGGNNEQFF. The CDR3 DNA is TGTGCCATCGGACTAGCGGGAGGGAACAATGAGCAGTTCTTC. V usage is TRBV10-3 and J usage is TRBJ2-1; TRBD2 matches at 15 bases. Unmatched junction bases numbered 1, after V lost 8 bases and J lost 5 bases. CDR1 is ENHRY and CDR2 is SYGVKD in the germline V gene. This CDR3 has 14 residues.